The 25 T cell receptor beta chains below come from one sample, sequenced in a study of T cells in Graves' hyperthyroidism and ophthalmopathy. RNA transcripts yielded amplified TCR beta CDR3 regions. The HTBI primer set drove a first-round RT-PCR of the TCR CDR3. TCRdb independently ran MiXCR on the multiplex PCR reads; one entry per CDR3 protein. The table records 500,000 to 600,000 distinct CDR3 sequences, around 20% of them present only once. Sequenced sample: blood. Receptor source: a man in his forties or fifties with Graves' ophthalmopathy.

This clonotype was observed at least ten times. The rearrangement joins TRBV20-1 to TRBJ2-3; 7 bases agree with TRBD2. V was clipped by 4 bases and J by 0 bases; unmatched bases: 13. Per the germline V gene, CDR1 is DFQATT and CDR2 is SNEGSKA (reference sequence). CDR3 length: 17 amino acids. CDR3 residues: CSAIEGRAPPSTDTQYF. The DNA of the CDR3 is TGCAGTGCTATAGAAGGGAGGGCCCCTCCAAGCACAGATACGCAGTATTTT.

The chain uses TRBV6-2 or TRBV6-3 and TRBJ2-3; 7 bases agree with TRBD2. V shed 7 bases, J shed 4 bases, and the junction held 11 bases outside the gene matches. The CDR3 loop spans 15 amino acids. Germline loops: CDR1 MNHEY, CDR2 SVGEGT. In DNA form, the CDR3 reads TGTGCCAGCACCAACGTGGGAGGGCCATCAGATACGCAGTATTTT. Protein: CASTNVGGPSDTQYF.

J is TRBJ2-7 and V is TRBV6-1, with 8 nucleotides matching TRBD1. CDR3 length: 14 residues. CDR1 and CDR2 from the germline V gene are MNHNS and SASEGT. The J segment lost 3 bases and the V segment lost 1 base, leaving 2 bases of the junction unmatched. The CDR3 loop is CASSEGTGIYEQYF. In nucleotides, the CDR3 is TGTGCCAGCAGTGAAGGGACAGGGATCTACGAGCAGTACTTC.

The rearrangement joins TRBV6-1 to TRBJ1-5; a possible D gene is TRBD1 (6 bases). The CDR3 runs to 13 residues. V dropped 10 bases and J dropped 5 bases, with 15 bases sitting between them. The germline V gene encodes CDR1 MNHNS and CDR2 SASEGT. CDR3 nucleotides: TGTGCCACCCGACAGGCCCCGTATCAGCCCCAGCATTTT. Protein: CATRQAPYQPQHF.

This clonotype was recorded at least ten times. The chain has TRBV12-3 or TRBV12-4 and TRBJ1-1, with TRBD1 matching over 9 bases. The junction had 19 bases not matched to a gene; V was cut back by 6 bases and J by 5 bases. The CDR3 has 18 residues. CDR3 in amino acids: CASRDRQGGIVLETEAFF. The CDR3 bases are TGTGCCAGCAGAGATAGACAGGGGGGTATCGTCCTGGAGACTGAAGCTTTCTTT.

This clonotype was found a few times. J is TRBJ1-3 and V is TRBV27; D not resolved. Trimming shortened V by 4 bases and J by 0 bases, and 4 bases separated the two germline ends. This CDR3 has 13 residues. From germline, CDR1 is MNHEY and CDR2 SMNVEV (reference sequence). For the CDR3, the DNA is TGTGCCAGCAGTTCCAACTCTGGAAACACCATATATTTT. Its translation is CASSSNSGNTIYF.

This chain uses TRBV5-1 with TRBJ2-1; maybe TRBD2 (6 bases). Trimming shortened V by 0 bases and J by 1 base, and 11 bases separated the two germline ends. The CDR3 consists of 16 residues. In germline, CDR1 is SGHRS, CDR2 YFSETQ. CDR3 in DNA: TGCGCCAGCAGCTTGGCGGGGGATTTGTCCTACAATGAGCAGTTCTTC. As protein: CASSLAGDLSYNEQFF. Based on the CDR3 plus reference TRBV5-1 and TRBJ2-1, the full variable domain is KAGVTQTPRYLIKTRGQQVTLSCSPISGHRSVSWYQQTPGQGLQFLFEYFSETQRNKGNFPGRFSGRQFSNSRSEMNVSTLELGDSALYLCASSLAGDLSYNEQFFGPGTRLTVL.

In its sample, this clonotype was seen many times. The chain links TRBV11-2 to TRBJ2-2, with TRBD2 matching over 13 bases. V lost 8 bases to trimming and J lost 5 bases; unmatched junction nucleotides: 11. Germline V gene lookup returns CDR1 SGHAT and CDR2 FQNNGV. The CDR3 has 17 amino acids. CDR3 DNA: TGTGCCAGCCACTCCACTAGCGGGAGGGCCGGAACCGGGGAGCTGTTTTTT. As protein: CASHSTSGRAGTGELFF.

This clonotype was observed many times. The rearrangement joins TRBV3-1 to TRBJ1-2, with TRBD1 matching 10 bases. This CDR3 is built from 14 residues. In germline, CDR1 is LGHDT, CDR2 YNNKEL (reference sequence). V lost 1 base, J lost 7 bases, and 3 bases stayed unmatched. The CDR3 DNA is TGTGCCAGCAGCCAAGCGACAGGGGGCGGTGGCTACACCTTC. This codes for CASSQATGGGGYTF. Full variable domain (remainder filled in from reference TRBV3-1 and TRBJ1-2): DTAVSQTPKYLVTQMGNDKSIKCEQNLGHDTMYWYKQDSKKFLKIMFSYNNKELIINETVPNRFSPKSPDKAHLNLHINSLELGDSAVYFCASSQATGGGGYTFGSGTRLTVV.

This chain links TRBV4-2 with TRBJ2-7; 11 bases are a match to TRBD2. With V trimmed by 1 base and J by 0 bases, 5 bases remained unmatched. CDR1 is LGHNA, CDR2 YNFKEQ, per germline. The CDR3 has 17 residues. In DNA form, the CDR3 reads TGTGCCAGCAGCCAAGCTGGTAGCGGGAGGGCCTCCTACGAGCAGTACTTC. It encodes CASSQAGSGRASYEQYF.

This clonotype has just a few counts. The chain carries TRBV6-5 and TRBJ1-3, with 7 bases aligning to TRBD1. Losses at the gene ends were 2 bases for V and 1 base for J; bases not matched to a gene: 5. Germline CDR1 and CDR2: MNHEY and SVGAGI. The CDR3 contains 16 residues. The CDR3 region has the DNA TGTGCCAGCAGTTACGGGGACAGTTTATCTGGAAACACCATATATTTT. As protein: CASSYGDSLSGNTIYF.

This clonotype has only a few counts. The J gene is TRBJ1-6, the V gene TRBV27; possibly TRBD1 for D (6 bases). V was pared by 4 bases and J by 9 bases, with 19 bases between. CDR3 length: 16 amino acids. Germline V gene data show CDR1 as MNHEY and CDR2 as SMNVEV (reference sequence). The CDR3 here is CASSSRYRAPISPLHF. In DNA, the CDR3 is TGTGCCAGCAGTTCGCGCTACAGGGCACCAATTTCACCCCTCCACTTT.

This clonotype has more than one count but fewer than ten. The chain employs TRBV28 and TRBJ2-3, with 8 bases that match TRBD2. Trimming cost V 6 bases and J 2 bases; bases outside gene matches: 7. The germline CDR1 and CDR2 sequences are MDHEN and SYDVKM. The length of the CDR3 is 15 residues. Here the CDR3 reads CASSPTSDATDTQYF. DNA of the CDR3: TGTGCCAGCAGCCCGACTAGCGATGCCACAGATACGCAGTATTTT.

There are many counts of this clonotype. The chain has TRBV11-2 and TRBJ2-3; D remains unclear. Between the trimmed V and J ends, which lost 5 bases and 4 bases, there was a span of 22 bases. Per germline, CDR1 SGHAT and CDR2 FQNNGV. The CDR3 sequence is 17 residues long. The chain's CDR3 is CASSPRLASRISDTQYF. CDR3 nucleotide sequence: TGTGCCAGCAGCCCAAGACTTGCCTCCCGCATCTCAGATACGCAGTATTTT.

This clonotype was seen only a few times. The V call is TRBV14, the J call TRBJ2-1; TRBD1 might be the D (6 bases). Deletions cut 2 bases from V and 7 bases from J, with 24 bases between. The CDR3 has 18 residues. CDR1 is SGHDN, CDR2 FVKESK, per germline. DNA for the CDR3: TGTGCCAGCAGCCAACTCCCCCTGGGCAGGGGCCCCTGGAATGAGCAGTTCTTC. This sequence encodes CASSQLPLGRGPWNEQFF.

In its sample, this clonotype was seen a few times. This may be a read error: a much more frequent sequence differs by one nucleotide. In DNA form, the CDR3 reads TGTGCCCCTCGCAAAAACACTGAAGCTTTCTTT. It encodes CAPRKNTEAFF. J is TRBJ1-1 and V is TRBV30; no reliable D call. V lost 8 bases, J lost 2 bases, and 9 bases lay in between. The CDR3 has 11 residues. CDR1 is GTSNPN and CDR2 is SVGIG in the germline V gene (reference sequence).

V usage is TRBV4-3 and J usage is TRBJ2-7; 11 bases agree with TRBD1. Germline CDR1 LGHNA, CDR2 YSLEER. Trimming removed 2 bases from V and 3 bases from J; junction bases left unmatched: 6. The CDR3 extends over 16 amino acids. In DNA, the CDR3 is TGCGCCAGCAGCCAAAGGACAGGGGGCGATTTCTACGAGCAGTACTTC. This encodes CASSQRTGGDFYEQYF.

The chain combines TRBV27 with TRBJ1-5; tentative D call: TRBD1 (5 bases). This CDR3 is 14 amino acids long. Looked up from germline, CDR1 is MNHEY and CDR2 is SMNVEV (reference sequence). Trimming removed 0 bases at V and 5 bases at J, with 8 bases between. The CDR3 sequence: CASSLSSRDQPQHF. Here the CDR3 DNA reads TGTGCCAGCAGTTTATCTTCCAGGGATCAGCCCCAGCATTTT.

The rearrangement joins TRBV11-2 to TRBJ1-4; a possible D gene is TRBD1 (5 bases). The CDR3 is made up of 15 amino acids. Germline V gene sequence: CDR1 SGHAT, CDR2 FQNNGV. Trimming left V 0 bases short and J 5 bases short, with 10 bases between. CDR3 sequence: CASSLDPGLNEKLFF. The DNA for the CDR3 is TGTGCCAGCAGCTTAGATCCGGGGCTAAATGAAAAACTGTTTTTT.

This clonotype was observed a handful of times. The chain has TRBV7-8 and TRBJ2-7; 7 nucleotides line up with TRBD1. The CDR3 is 14 amino acids. CDR1 is SGHVS and CDR2 is FQNEAQ in the germline V gene. J was trimmed by 2 bases and V by 3 bases; bases with no gene match: 4. This CDR3 is CASSFSDRTYEQYF. In nucleotides, the CDR3 is TGTGCCAGCAGCTTCTCGGACAGGACCTACGAGCAGTACTTC.

This clonotype showed up just a few times. The chain carries TRBV5-1 and TRBJ2-2; D might be TRBD1 (6 bases). Germline V gene sequence: CDR1 SGHRS, CDR2 YFSETQ. V was cut by 4 bases and J by 1 base, with 14 bases left in between. The CDR3 is 16 residues long. The CDR3 loop is CASSHQGTRNTGELFF. Here the CDR3 DNA reads TGCGCCAGCAGCCACCAAGGGACAAGGAACACCGGGGAGCTGTTTTTT.

This clonotype was seen at least ten times. The chain has TRBV28 and TRBJ2-1; TRBD2 matches 10 bases. CDR3 length: 16 amino acids. Germline lookup yields CDR1 MDHEN and CDR2 SYDVKM. J gave up 8 bases and V 6 bases, and 13 bases lay outside the gene matches. The CDR3: CASRPTSGADWDEQFF. CDR3 bases: TGTGCCAGCAGACCCACTAGCGGGGCCGACTGGGATGAGCAGTTCTTC.

This chain joins TRBV12-5 and TRBJ1-1; D perhaps matches TRBD1 (6 bases). Germline lookup yields CDR1 LGHNT and CDR2 FRNRAP. The CDR3 spans 17 residues. V shed 2 bases and J shed 0 bases, with 16 bases lying between them. In nucleotides, the CDR3 is TGTGCTAGTGGTTTGTTGGGACACGGGGAGATGAACACTGAAGCTTTCTTT. Its protein product is CASGLLGHGEMNTEAFF.

This clonotype was picked up many times. The genes are TRBV28 and TRBJ2-3, with 8 bases aligning to TRBD1. The CDR3 is made up of 15 amino acids. V was clipped by 4 bases and J by 5 bases; unmatched bases: 8. CDR1 and CDR2 (germline): MDHEN, SYDVKM. This CDR3 reads CASSSWTGKKDTQYF. The CDR3 nucleotides are TGTGCCAGCAGTTCCTGGACAGGGAAGAAAGATACGCAGTATTTT.

The gene calls are TRBV7-3 and TRBJ2-1, with D possibly matching TRBD1 (8 bases). The length of the CDR3 is 14 residues. V lost 5 bases and J lost 10, with 18 bases in between. The germline CDR1 and CDR2 sequences are SGHTA and FQGTGA. CDR3 DNA: TGTGCCAGCAGCGCGCCCTACAGGGGGGGCGAGCAGTTCTTC. Its protein product is CASSAPYRGGEQFF.